A selection of T cell receptor beta chains follows, all from one sample in a study of CD8 T cells in ankylosing spondylitis. TCRdb reprocessed the 5' RACE reads with MiXCR, giving one entry per CDR3 protein. The sample lists about 540,000 distinct CDR3 sequences; about 13% were seen once. The sequencing input was blood, either unsorted or a sorted T cell fraction (not recorded which). These receptors all come from a male donor with ankylosing spondylitis. Each CDR3 is given with its conserved first and last residue. The D gene is left open where the match is weak. The size entry is marked missing in some rows and otherwise reads once, few, many or a size class.

few,TRBJ2-1,TRBD2,TRBV11-1,CASSNTGTSGRLDEQFF,TGTGCCAGCAGCAACACCGGGACTAGCGGGAGGTTGGATGAGCAGTTCTTC
few,TRBJ1-1,TRBD1,TRBV30,CAWRDSMNTEAFF,TGTGCCTGGCGGGACAGTATGAACACTGAAGCTTTCTTT
-,TRBJ2-1,-,TRBV5-1,CASSSVGTRNEQFF,TGCGCCAGCAGCTCCGTTGGGACACGGAATGAGCAGTTCTTC
few,TRBJ1-2,-,TRBV12-3/TRBV12-4,CASSDPGGGYTF,TGTGCCAGCAGTGACCCGGGAGGTGGCTACACCTTC
-,TRBJ2-1,TRBD2,TRBV20-1,CSAHGLADNEQFF,TGCAGTGCCCATGGACTAGCGGACAATGAGCAGTTCTTC
-,TRBJ2-7,TRBD2,TRBV20-1,CSTAREGTSGLRYEQYF,TGCAGCACGGCTCGGGAGGGGACTAGCGGGTTAAGATACGAGCAGTACTTC
many,TRBJ2-3,TRBD2,TRBV7-2,CASSLVIAGGQDTQYF,TGTGCCAGCAGCTTAGTAATAGCGGGGGGCCAAGATACGCAGTATTTT
many,TRBJ2-1,TRBD1,TRBV2,CASSERGLANYNEQFF,TGTGCCAGCAGTGAGAGGGGGCTAGCTAACTACAATGAGCAGTTCTTC
few,TRBJ1-2,-,TRBV2,CASSEARASGYTF,TGTGCCAGCAGTGAAGCAAGGGCCTCTGGCTACACCTTC
few,TRBJ2-3,-,TRBV5-1,CASSLTGPPDTQYF,TGCGCCAGCAGCTTGACAGGGCCCCCAGATACGCAGTATTTT
few,TRBJ2-5,-,TRBV15,CATSFAGQETQYF,TGTGCCACCAGCTTTGCGGGTCAAGAGACCCAGTACTTC
-,TRBJ2-1,TRBD2,TRBV20-1,CSALGLAYNEQFF,TGCAGTGCTTTGGGACTAGCGTACAATGAGCAGTTCTTC
many,TRBJ2-5,-,TRBV7-9,CASSSSGGETQYF,TGTGCCAGCAGCTCCAGCGGTGGAGAGACCCAGTACTTC
-,TRBJ2-1,TRBD2,TRBV29-1,CSVAGTTINEQFF,TGCAGCGTTGCCGGGACTACAATAAATGAGCAGTTCTTC
-,TRBJ1-1,TRBD1,TRBV2,CASSLRTGGVGNTEAFF,TGTGCCAGCAGTCTTAGGACAGGGGGAGTAGGAAACACTGAAGCTTTCTTT
once,TRBJ2-2,TRBD1,TRBV20-1,CSARDKGQGAGELFF,TGCAGTGCTAGAGATAAGGGACAGGGGGCCGGGGAGCTGTTTTTT
many,TRBJ2-1,TRBD2,TRBV24-1,CATSDLTAGEDNEQFF,TGTGCCACCAGTGATTTGACAGCGGGAGAGGACAATGAGCAGTTCTTC
many,TRBJ2-1,TRBD2,TRBV29-1,CSAAVGGGYNEQFF,TGCAGCGCCGCGGTGGGCGGGGGCTACAATGAGCAGTTCTTC
many,TRBJ1-3,-,TRBV24-1,CATRASTGPDTIYF,TGTGCCACCAGAGCGTCGACGGGTCCGGACACCATATATTTT
-,TRBJ2-7,TRBD1,TRBV11-2,CASSLRTGISSYEQYF,TGTGCCAGCAGCCTCAGGACAGGCATCTCCTCCTACGAGCAGTACTTC
-,TRBJ2-1,-,TRBV20-1,CSARIGRSSYNEQFF,TGCAGTGCTAGGATCGGACGGAGCTCCTACAATGAGCAGTTCTTC
few,TRBJ1-5,-,TRBV7-6,CASSRERNQPQHF,TGTGCCAGCAGCCGAGAACGCAATCAGCCCCAGCATTTT
-,TRBJ2-2,-,TRBV30,CAWKWGSPNTGELFF,TGTGCCTGGAAGTGGGGTAGTCCGAACACCGGGGAGCTGTTTTTT
-,TRBJ2-7,-,TRBV12-3/TRBV12-4,CASSPDRSSYEQYF,TGTGCCAGCAGCCCGGACAGAAGCTCCTACGAGCAGTACTTC
few,TRBJ2-1,-,TRBV6-4,CASSEAGPARFF,TGTGCCAGCAGTGAAGCAGGTCCCGCAAGGTTCTTC
-,TRBJ2-6,-,TRBV5-1,CASSRDAGANVLTF,TGCGCCAGCAGCAGAGACGCTGGGGCCAACGTCCTGACTTTC